This T cell receptor beta chain was recovered during a study of shared clonotypes between healthy human individuals. Study-level results: Clonotypes not shared had lower generation probabilities than those common to all four donors.

Assay runs were performed at deep level. The data were produced by immunoSEQ multiplex PCR, yet TCRdb's version contains in-frame clones alone and is incomplete. Of under 2.5 million clones listed, around 90% are singletons. Trimming stripped 0 bases from V and 0 bases from J, with 15 bases between. The CDR3 consists of 17 residues. The germline V gene has CDR1 SGHDT and CDR2 YYEEEE. To note about this clone: Its target is not known.

Sequenced input: naive CD4+ T cells from PBMCs. Subset of the sample: CD45RA+ positively selected. The TCR sequence derives from a man in his late teens or twenties in good health. Some clones in this sample may be carry-over from other donors' samples. The genes are TRBV5-6 and TRBJ1-2; D possibly corresponds to TRBD1 (5 bases). The CDR3 here is CASSLAALGDTNYGYTF. CDR3 coding DNA: TGTGCCAGCAGCTTGGCCGCGTTAGGGGATACTAACTATGGCTACACCTTC.